The 21 T cell receptor beta chains reported below all come from one sample, sequenced in a study of neurological immune-mediated disorders. Each CDR3 protein gets one entry after TCRdb re-called the 5' RACE reads with MiXCR. The data hold tens of thousands of distinct CDR3 sequences, with 2% to 3% observed a single time. Sequencing used PBMCs. These receptor sequences come from a man aged 45-60 years with multiple sclerosis.

This clonotype was seen ten or more times. The gene calls are TRBV7-2 and TRBJ1-1; D is ambiguous. The CDR3 has 14 residues. The V gene's germline CDR1 is SGHTA and CDR2 FQGNSA. Trimming took 5 bases from V and 1 from J, leaving 11 bases between them. The CDR3 here is CASSRRRENTEAFF. DNA of the CDR3: TGTGCCAGCAGCCGCAGGAGAGAGAACACTGAAGCTTTCTTT.

This clonotype showed up many times. This rearrangement joins TRBV6-2 or TRBV6-3 to TRBJ2-7; 8 positions match TRBD2. Germline V CDR1 and CDR2: MNHEY, SVGEGT. CDR3 length: 13 amino acids. V shed 7 bases and J 1 base; nucleotides not matched to a gene: 3. CDR3 sequence: CASTSGGSYEQYF. CDR3 DNA: TGTGCCAGCACGAGCGGGGGATCCTACGAGCAGTACTTC.

This clonotype occurred many times. The chain combines TRBV12-3 or TRBV12-4 with TRBJ2-3, with 8 bases fitting TRBD2. V was clipped by 6 bases and J by 0 bases; unmatched bases: 11. The CDR3 runs to 17 residues. The CDR3, as DNA: TGTGCCAGCAGACCCCTTGGGCGGGGGGTTAGCACAGATACGCAGTATTTT. Residues: CASRPLGRGVSTDTQYF.

This clonotype was detected ten times or more. The CDR3 here is CSVVPSGQETQYF. In DNA, the CDR3 is TGCAGCGTAGTCCCGTCCGGCCAAGAGACCCAGTACTTC. The chain links TRBV29-1 to TRBJ2-5; D call uncertain. The CDR3 extends over 13 amino acids. Per germline, CDR1 SQVTM and CDR2 ANQGSEA. V gave up 6 bases and J gave up 1 base, with 12 bases separating them.

In this sample, this clonotype turned up many times. V gene TRBV18 combines with J gene TRBJ1-1; D gene unclear. The V gene's germline CDR1 is KGHSH and CDR2 LQKENI. The CDR3 has 12 residues. The V end lost 3 bases, the J end lost 7 bases, and 9 bases lay between the germline ends. CDR3: CASSPGEGEAFF. In DNA form, the CDR3 reads TGTGCCAGCTCACCCGGGGAGGGTGAAGCTTTCTTT. Together with reference TRBV18 and TRBJ1-1, the CDR3 gives the full variable domain: NAGVMQNPRHLVRRRGQEARLRCSPMKGHSHVYWYRQLPEEGLKFMVYLQKENIIDESGMPKERFSAEFPKEGPSILRIQQVVRGDSAAYFCASSPGEGEAFFGQGTRLTVV.

This clonotype has a count of ten or more. An end of the junction differs from the germline gene, which may be a read error. The chain uses TRBV27 and TRBJ1-6; D may be TRBD1 (6 bases). The length of the CDR3 is 15 residues. CDR1 and CDR2 from the germline V gene are MNHEY and SMNVEV (reference sequence). CDR3 region: CASSLVGHLNSPLNF. Written as DNA, the CDR3 is TGTGCCAGCAGTTTGGTGGGACACCTAAATTCACCCCTCAACTTT.

This clonotype was detected many times. The rearrangement uses TRBV7-2 and TRBJ1-2, with a possible D match to TRBD1 (5 bases). The CDR3 runs 14 residues. CDR1 and CDR2 (germline): SGHTA, FQGNSA. Trimming removed 4 bases from V and 5 bases from J, with 14 bases in between. The CDR3 sequence is CASSYSGTGYGYTF. As DNA, the CDR3 is TGTGCCAGCAGCTACTCCGGGACGGGGTATGGCTACACCTTC.

This clonotype was seen many times. The chain recombines TRBV6-1 with TRBJ1-1; D call uncertain. The V gene lost 7 bases and the J gene lost 5 bases, with 14 bases spanning the gap. The CDR3 consists of 13 residues. Germline lookup yields CDR1 MNHNS and CDR2 SASEGT. CDR3 in DNA: TGTGCCAGCATCCTGACCCTGGGGACTGAAGCTTTCTTT. It specifies CASILTLGTEAFF.

This clonotype occurred many times. The chain carries TRBV5-1 and TRBJ2-1; the match to TRBD2 covers 12 bases. The length of the CDR3 is 15 residues. Per the germline V gene, CDR1 is SGHRS and CDR2 is YFSETQ. The J segment lost 3 bases and the V segment lost 4 bases, leaving 2 bases of the junction unmatched. The CDR3 DNA follows: TGCGCCAGCAGCACTAGCGGGGGGTTCTACAATGAGCAGTTCTTC. The encoded protein is CASSTSGGFYNEQFF.

This clonotype was counted at least ten times. Being one base from a much bigger clone, this may be a read error. This chain uses TRBV20-1 with TRBJ2-1; D uncertain. Germline V lookup: CDR1 DFQATT, CDR2 SNEGSKA (reference sequence). This CDR3 region has 13 residues. V was clipped by 1 base and J by 0 bases, with 4 bases between them. This CDR3 is CSARGNSYNEQFF. The CDR3 coding sequence is TGCAGTGCTAGAGGAAACTCCTACAATGAGCAGTTCTTC.

The table lists this clonotype with many counts. The gene calls are TRBV20-1 and TRBJ2-3, with 9 bases fitting TRBD1. The germline gives CDR1 DFQATT, CDR2 SNEGSKA (reference sequence). This CDR3 has 14 residues. The V and J ends lost 6 bases and 1 base, in that order; junction bases with no gene match: 5. CDR3 region: CSAKGTGRTDTQYF. As DNA, the CDR3 is TGCAGTGCCAAAGGGACAGGGCGCACAGATACGCAGTATTTT.

This clonotype was seen at least ten times. This chain connects TRBV20-1 to TRBJ1-3; the D is unclear. The CDR3 consists of 13 residues. CDR1 is DFQATT, CDR2 SNEGSKA, per germline (reference sequence). V lost 3 bases, J lost 0 bases, and 6 bases lay in between. CDR3 protein: CSASVDSGNTIYF. Written as DNA, the CDR3 is TGCAGTGCTAGCGTGGACTCTGGAAACACCATATATTTT.

Ten or more counts support this clonotype. The V gene is TRBV5-1, the J gene TRBJ2-3; no clear D. V was clipped by 3 bases and J by 5 bases, with 19 bases between them. This CDR3 is 16 amino acids long. Germline lookup yields CDR1 SGHRS and CDR2 YFSETQ. CDR3 sequence reads: CASSSTPDRSRDTQYF. CDR3 bases: TGCGCCAGCAGCTCCACCCCCGATCGGAGCCGAGATACGCAGTATTTT.

In its sample, this clonotype was seen many times. This chain connects TRBV29-1 to TRBJ2-6; 9 nucleotides match TRBD1. Per germline, CDR1 SQVTM and CDR2 ANQGSEA. This CDR3 comprises 16 residues. After removal of 5 bases from V and 0 bases from J, the junction contained 5 bases not matched to a gene. The CDR3 DNA reads TGCAGCGTTTGGGACAGGGCCCGCTCTGGGGCCAACGTCCTGACTTTC. This translates into CSVWDRARSGANVLTF.

This clonotype has a count of ten or more. The chain couples TRBV5-1 to TRBJ2-1; 7 nucleotides match TRBD2. The CDR3 has 15 amino acids. V shed 0 bases and J 6 bases; nucleotides not matched to a gene: 6. Germline V gives CDR1 SGHRS, CDR2 YFSETQ. The chain's CDR3 is CASSLDVGLFNEQFF. In DNA form, the CDR3 reads TGCGCCAGCAGCTTGGATGTGGGACTATTCAATGAGCAGTTCTTC.

This clonotype was counted at least ten times. One end of the junction fails to match germline, which may point to a read error. The chain is built from TRBV5-6 and TRBJ1-5; possibly TRBD1 for D (6 bases). The CDR3 is 14 amino acids. Germline loops: CDR1 SGHDT, CDR2 YYEEEE. Here the CDR3 DNA reads TGTGCCAGCAGCTCTTGGGGGCGCAATCAGCCCCAGAATTTT. Protein: CASSSWGRNQPQNF.

This clonotype was picked up many times. The chain uses TRBV12-3 or TRBV12-4 and TRBJ1-6; TRBD1 aligns across 8 bases. The length of the CDR3 is 14 residues. Germline trimming cut 6 bases from V and 10 bases from J; bases unmatched to any gene: 8. For the CDR3, the DNA is TGTGCCAGCAGCTATGACAGGGGAGGATCACCCCTCCACTTT. Protein: CASSYDRGGSPLHF.

Many counts were recorded for this clonotype. V is TRBV5-1 and J is TRBJ2-7; TRBD2 agrees at 8 bases. V dropped 0 bases and J dropped 5; count of bases not matched to a gene: 10. The germline gives CDR1 SGHRS, CDR2 YFSETQ. The CDR3 totals 16 residues. The DNA for the CDR3 is TGCGCCAGCAGCTTGGTGCCCTCGGGGGGGGCGGACGAGCAGTACTTC. It is translated as CASSLVPSGGADEQYF.

There are a few counts of this clonotype. The chain links TRBV18 to TRBJ1-3; 7 bases align to TRBD1. The CDR3 is 15 residues long. CDR1 KGHSH and CDR2 LQKENI come from the germline V gene. The trim removed 3 bases at V and 0 bases at J, leaving 2 bases unmatched. CDR3 amino acids: CASSPDRSSGNTIYF. The CDR3 region has the DNA TGTGCCAGCTCACCGGACAGGAGCTCTGGAAACACCATATATTTT. Complete variable domain (other parts from reference TRBV18 and TRBJ1-3): NAGVMQNPRHLVRRRGQEARLRCSPMKGHSHVYWYRQLPEEGLKFMVYLQKENIIDESGMPKERFSAEFPKEGPSILRIQQVVRGDSAAYFCASSPDRSSGNTIYFGEGSWLTVV.

This clonotype was counted at least ten times. The chain combines TRBV7-2 with TRBJ2-3, with 10 bases that match TRBD2. With 3 bases clipped from V and 2 bases from J, the junction kept 14 bases outside the gene matches. Germline values: CDR1 SGHTA, CDR2 FQGNSA. The CDR3 is 19 residues long. The CDR3 DNA reads as TGTGCCAGCAGCTTCCCCGATGGTACTAGCGGGGTTTACACAGATACGCAGTATTTT. Translated: CASSFPDGTSGVYTDTQYF.

The sample holds many counts of this clonotype. The junction departs from germline at one end; a sequencing error may be responsible. The gene calls are TRBV7-9 and TRBJ1-5; D unclear. The length of the CDR3 is 14 residues. Germline V CDR1 and CDR2: SEHNR, FQNEAQ (reference sequence). The CDR3: CASSPDGFNQPQNF. The CDR3 coding sequence is TGTGCCAGCAGCCCCGACGGTTTCAATCAGCCCCAGAATTTT.